This T cell receptor beta chain was recovered during a study of CD8+ T cells in alopecia areata. As for the study in general: Each day, treated patients took oral tofacitinib twice, at 5 to 10 mg per dose. Study conclusions and caveats: In scalp, tofacitinib significantly decreased clonality and expanded CD8+ clones among the top 100. Many of the expanded lesional clones endured in scalp and blood while on tofacitinib.

Germline V gives CDR1 SGHTA, CDR2 FQGNSA. The V end was cut by 5 bases, the J end by 7 bases, with 14 bases between. The CDR3 covers 13 residues. Extracted from the samples, RNA was reverse transcribed into cDNA to serve as the sequencing template. Method: immunoSEQ multiplex PCR; TCRdb's copy keeps in-frame clones and lacks some. Of 200,000 to 250,000 clones listed, roughly 40% are singletons. Turning to this clone: As yet, its antigen is unknown.

The sample's treatment: oral pan-JAK inhibitor, 5-10 mg twice daily. Sequences were derived from CD4+ T cells sorted from blood, sampled at approximately week 37, from a patient treated with tofacitinib. The sequence came from a human donor with alopecia areata. The rearrangement links TRBV7-2 to TRBJ1-2; possible D gene TRBD1, 6 bases. The CDR3 region has the DNA TGTGCCAGCAGCCTCCGCCAGGACAGTGGCTACACCTTC. Protein: CASSLRQDSGYTF.